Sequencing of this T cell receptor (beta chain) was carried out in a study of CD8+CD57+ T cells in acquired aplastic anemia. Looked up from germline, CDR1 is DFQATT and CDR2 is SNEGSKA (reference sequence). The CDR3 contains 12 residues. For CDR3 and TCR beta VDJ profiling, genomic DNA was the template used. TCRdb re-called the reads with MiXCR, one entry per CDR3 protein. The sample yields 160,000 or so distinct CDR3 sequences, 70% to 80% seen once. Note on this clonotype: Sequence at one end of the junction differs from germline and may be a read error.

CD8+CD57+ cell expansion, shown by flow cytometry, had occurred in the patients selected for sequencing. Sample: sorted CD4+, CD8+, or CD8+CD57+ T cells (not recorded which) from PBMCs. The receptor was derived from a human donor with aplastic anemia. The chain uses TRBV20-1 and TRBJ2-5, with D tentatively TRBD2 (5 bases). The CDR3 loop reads CSAGGLQGTQYF. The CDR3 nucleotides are TGCAGTGCCGGCGGACTCCAAGGGACCCAGTACTTC.